Reported below is one T cell receptor beta chain. This entry belongs to a study of blood T cell repertoires in COVID-19. Study-level information: Sites in the United States, Italy and Spain provided acute and convalescent COVID-19 samples. PBMCs, B-cell-depleted T cells, or T cells were the source of the cDNA or gDNA that made up the material.

Authors' analysis steps: Amplified reference gene primers provided the basis for estimating nucleated cell counts. Profiled with immunoSEQ multiplex PCR; TCRdb holds only in-frame clones, not every one. Clone size and V and J calls were adopted from that table, with D and trimming inferred from the DNA. This sample has about 120,000 clones, with 85% found just once. This CDR3 comprises 11 residues. Trimming cost V 6 bases and J 10 bases; bases outside gene matches: 0. Germline V gene lookup returns CDR1 LNHDA and CDR2 SQIVND (reference sequence). This clonotype originated in an elderly man with acute or convalescent COVID-19. V is TRBV19 and J is TRBJ2-1; 10 bases map to TRBD2. The material sequenced was peripheral blood. CDR3 sequence: CASRLAGEQFF. The CDR3 nucleotides read TGTGCCAGTAGACTAGCGGGGGAGCAGTTCTTC.